This T cell receptor (beta chain) emerged from a study of cytomegalovirus exposure and HLA in healthy donors. Germline CDR1 reads SNHLY; CDR2 reads FYNNEI. Trimming took off 7 bases at V and 0 bases at J, with 13 bases between the two ends. This CDR3 spans 16 amino acids. On this clone: Its antigen is unknown.

Overall study findings and caveats: Per a later analysis, 18,000 or so TCR beta sequences showed association with HLA alleles at 0.05 false discovery rate.

The PCR used 60 Vbeta and 13 Jbeta primers. Sequencing was performed with immunoSEQ multiplex PCR; in TCRdb, only in-frame clones are kept and a portion is missing. The sample totals more than 75,000 clones. Material for sequencing was PBMCs. This sequence was found in a man between 50 and 59 years old in good health and CMV-seropositive. The chain combines TRBV2 with TRBJ2-6; a possible D gene is TRBD1 (7 bases). As DNA, the CDR3 is TGTGCCAGCAAGGAGGGGGCCAACTCTGGGGCCAACGTCCTGACTTTC. Amino acids: CASKEGANSGANVLTF. Filled out from reference TRBV2 and TRBJ2-6, the complete variable domain reads EPEVTQTPSHQVTQMGQEVILRCVPISNHLYFYWYRQILGQKVEFLVSFYNNEISEKSEIFDDQFSVERPDGSNFTLKIRSTKLEDSAMYFCASKEGANSGANVLTFGAGSRLTVL.